The source of this TCR beta chain is a study of shared clonotypes between healthy human individuals. This CDR3 contains 15 residues. Between the trimmed V and J ends, which lost 0 bases and 0 bases, there was a span of 10 bases. Germline V gives CDR1 SGHNT, CDR2 YYREEE (reference sequence). Study-wide points: Limited genetic and exposure-history diversity came from having few donors.

Turning to this clone: Its antigen is unknown.

The genomic DNA of each subset was split evenly across several immunoSEQ plates. Profiling relied on immunoSEQ multiplex PCR, and the TCRdb table lists in-frame clones only, not all of them. The sample consists of over 2 million clones, 95% of them appearing once. Sample: naive CD4+ T cells sorted from blood. Stated subset: CD45RA+ positively selected. The source of this sequence is a man younger than 35 in good health. The genes are TRBV5-4 and TRBJ2-7; no firm D call. The CDR3 region has the DNA TGTGCCAGCAGCTTGGGCGGCTTCAGCTCCTACGAGCAGTACTTC. It yields the protein CASSLGGFSSYEQYF.